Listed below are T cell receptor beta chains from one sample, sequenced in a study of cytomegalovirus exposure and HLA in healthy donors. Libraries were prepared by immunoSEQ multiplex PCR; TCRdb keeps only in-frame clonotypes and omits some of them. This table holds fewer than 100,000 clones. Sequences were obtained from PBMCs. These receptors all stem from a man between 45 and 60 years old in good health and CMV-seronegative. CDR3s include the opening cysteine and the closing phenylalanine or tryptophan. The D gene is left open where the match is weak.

CASSPATGGRQPQHF TRBD1 TRBV6-6 15 TRBJ1-5
CASSFDSLNEKLFF - TRBV7-9 14 TRBJ1-4
CASSRFRSGRPYEQYF - TRBV13 16 TRBJ2-7
CASSHALSSGTLDNEQFF TRBD2 TRBV4-1 18 TRBJ2-1
CASSYLTGGGTEAFF TRBD1 TRBV6-5 15 TRBJ1-1
CASRSDRGSTAFF TRBD1 TRBV2 13 TRBJ1-1
CSVWTVRYGYTF - TRBV29-1 12 TRBJ1-2
CASSYDRGEQYF - TRBV14 12 TRBJ2-7
CASSQDLPNFRRTDTQYF - TRBV4-1 18 TRBJ2-3
CASSSRVDQPQHF - TRBV5-5 13 TRBJ1-5
CASSMTGTDNNYGYTF TRBD1 TRBV7-9 16 TRBJ1-2
CASRAWGQNYEQYF TRBD1 TRBV27 14 TRBJ2-7
CASSLLRGGASTYEQYF TRBD2 TRBV11-2 17 TRBJ2-7
CATSRMGNEQYF - TRBV15 12 TRBJ2-7